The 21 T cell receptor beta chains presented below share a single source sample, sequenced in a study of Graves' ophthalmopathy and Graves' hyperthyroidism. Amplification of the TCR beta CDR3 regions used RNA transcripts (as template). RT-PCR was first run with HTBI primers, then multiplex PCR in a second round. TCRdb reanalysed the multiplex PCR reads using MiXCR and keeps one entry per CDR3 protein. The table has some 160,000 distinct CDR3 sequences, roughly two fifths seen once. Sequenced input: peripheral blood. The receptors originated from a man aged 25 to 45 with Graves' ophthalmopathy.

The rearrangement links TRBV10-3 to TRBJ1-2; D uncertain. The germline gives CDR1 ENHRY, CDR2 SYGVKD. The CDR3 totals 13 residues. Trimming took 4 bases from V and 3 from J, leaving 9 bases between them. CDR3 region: CAISAEPDYGYTF. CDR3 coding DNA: TGTGCCATCAGTGCTGAGCCTGACTATGGCTACACCTTC.

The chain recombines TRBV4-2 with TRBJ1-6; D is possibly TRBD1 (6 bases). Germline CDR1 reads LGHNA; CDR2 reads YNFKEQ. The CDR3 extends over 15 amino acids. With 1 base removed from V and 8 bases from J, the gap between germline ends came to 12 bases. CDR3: CASSQGTAPYSPLHF. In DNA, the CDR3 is TGTGCCAGCAGCCAAGGGACAGCTCCATATTCACCCCTCCACTTT.

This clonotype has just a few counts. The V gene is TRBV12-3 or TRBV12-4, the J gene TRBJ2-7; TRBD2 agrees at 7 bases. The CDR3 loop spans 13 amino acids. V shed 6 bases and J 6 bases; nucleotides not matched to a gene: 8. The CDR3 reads CASRAGTKREQYF. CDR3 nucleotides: TGTGCCAGCAGGGCCGGGACTAAGCGCGAGCAGTACTTC.

Here the CDR3 reads CASSVGQGVYEQYF. The CDR3 nucleotides are TGTGCCAGCAGTGTTGGGCAGGGTGTGTACGAGCAGTACTTC. The chain links TRBV6-1 to TRBJ2-7; maybe TRBD1 (5 bases). The CDR3 is made up of 14 amino acids. Trimming left V 4 bases short and J 4 bases short, with 14 bases between. Germline V gene data show CDR1 as MNHNS and CDR2 as SASEGT.

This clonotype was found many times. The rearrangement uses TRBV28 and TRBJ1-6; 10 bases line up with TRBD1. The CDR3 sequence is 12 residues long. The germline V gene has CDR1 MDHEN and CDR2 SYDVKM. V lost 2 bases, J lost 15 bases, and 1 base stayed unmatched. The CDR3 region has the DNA TGTGCCAGCAGTTTAGGGACAGGGGTCCTCCACTTT. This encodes CASSLGTGVLHF.

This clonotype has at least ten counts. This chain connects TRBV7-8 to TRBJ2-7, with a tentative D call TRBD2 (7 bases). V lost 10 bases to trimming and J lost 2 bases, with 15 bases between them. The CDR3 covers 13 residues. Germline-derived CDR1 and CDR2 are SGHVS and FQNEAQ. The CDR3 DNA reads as TGTGCCACAAAGGGGGGGGACGCCTACGAGCAGTACTTC. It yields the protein CATKGGDAYEQYF.

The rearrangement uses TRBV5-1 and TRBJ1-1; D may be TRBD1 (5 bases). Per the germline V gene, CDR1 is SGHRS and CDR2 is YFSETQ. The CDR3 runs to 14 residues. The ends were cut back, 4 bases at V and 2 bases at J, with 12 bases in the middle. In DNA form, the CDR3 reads TGCGCCAGCAGCCTGAGGGGATTCAACACTGAAGCTTTCTTT. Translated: CASSLRGFNTEAFF. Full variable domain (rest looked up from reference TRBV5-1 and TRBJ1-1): KAGVTQTPRYLIKTRGQQVTLSCSPISGHRSVSWYQQTPGQGLQFLFEYFSETQRNKGNFPGRFSGRQFSNSRSEMNVSTLELGDSALYLCASSLRGFNTEAFFGQGTRLTVV.

The CDR3 DNA reads as TGTGCCAGCAGCCCTGGTGGGGGAGGTGGCTACACCTTC. It codes for CASSPGGGGGYTF. This chain joins TRBV6-1 and TRBJ1-2; TRBD1 is a possible D gene (5 bases). The CDR3 loop spans 13 amino acids. Looked up from germline, CDR1 is MNHNS and CDR2 is SASEGT. Trimming took 6 bases from V and 7 from J, leaving 15 bases between them.

The CDR3 nucleotides read TGTGCCAGCCTAACCTCAGGGGGAGCTTTCTTT. Protein sequence: CASLTSGGAFF. The chain employs TRBV6-2 or TRBV6-3 and TRBJ1-1, with TRBD1 matching over 7 bases. V gave up 8 bases and J gave up 10 bases; unmatched junction bases: 7. The CDR3 has 11 residues. Germline V CDR1 and CDR2: MNHEY, SVGEGT.

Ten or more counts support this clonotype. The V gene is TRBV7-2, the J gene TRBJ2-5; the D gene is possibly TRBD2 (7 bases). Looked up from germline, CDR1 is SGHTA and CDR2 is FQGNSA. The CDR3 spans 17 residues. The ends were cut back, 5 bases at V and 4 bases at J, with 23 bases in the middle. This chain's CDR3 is CASSLTLGGRLRETQYF. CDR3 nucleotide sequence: TGTGCCAGCAGCCTAACACTCGGGGGGCGGTTGAGAGAGACCCAGTACTTC.

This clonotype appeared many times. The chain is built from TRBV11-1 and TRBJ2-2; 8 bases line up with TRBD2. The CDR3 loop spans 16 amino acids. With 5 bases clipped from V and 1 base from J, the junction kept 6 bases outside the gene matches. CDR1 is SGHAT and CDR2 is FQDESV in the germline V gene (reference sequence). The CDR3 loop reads CASSTGLAGNTGELFF. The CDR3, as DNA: TGTGCCAGCAGCACCGGACTAGCAGGGAACACCGGGGAGCTGTTTTTT.

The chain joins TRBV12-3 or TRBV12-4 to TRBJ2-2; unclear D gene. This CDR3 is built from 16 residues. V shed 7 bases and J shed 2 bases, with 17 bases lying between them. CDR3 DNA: TGTGCCAGCACCCAGCGAAAGGGCCCAAACACCGGGGAGCTGTTTTTT. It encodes CASTQRKGPNTGELFF.

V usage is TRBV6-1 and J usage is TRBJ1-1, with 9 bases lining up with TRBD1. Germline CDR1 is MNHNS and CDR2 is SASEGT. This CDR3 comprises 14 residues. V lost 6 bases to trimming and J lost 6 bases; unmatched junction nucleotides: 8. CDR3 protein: CASRQGADMAEAFF. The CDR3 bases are TGTGCCAGCAGACAGGGGGCGGATATGGCTGAAGCTTTCTTT.

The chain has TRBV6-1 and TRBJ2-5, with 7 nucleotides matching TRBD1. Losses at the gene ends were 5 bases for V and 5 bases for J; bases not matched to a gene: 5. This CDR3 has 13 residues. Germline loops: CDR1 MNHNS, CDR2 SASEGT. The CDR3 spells CASSTQGPETQYF. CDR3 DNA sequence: TGTGCCAGCAGTACACAGGGGCCGGAGACCCAGTACTTC.

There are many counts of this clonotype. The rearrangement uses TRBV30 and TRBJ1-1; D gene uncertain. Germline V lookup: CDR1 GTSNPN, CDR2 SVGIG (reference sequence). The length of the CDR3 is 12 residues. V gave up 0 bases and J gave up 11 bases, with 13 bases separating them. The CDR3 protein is CAWSVPLSWAFF. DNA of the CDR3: TGTGCCTGGAGTGTCCCTTTATCATGGGCTTTCTTT.

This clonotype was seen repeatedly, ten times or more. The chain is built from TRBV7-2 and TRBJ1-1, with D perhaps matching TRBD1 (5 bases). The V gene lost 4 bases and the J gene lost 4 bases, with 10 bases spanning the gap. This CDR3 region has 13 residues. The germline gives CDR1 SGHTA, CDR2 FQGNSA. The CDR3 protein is CASSSLGGTEAFF. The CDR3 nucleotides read TGTGCCAGCAGCTCCCTCGGGGGCACTGAAGCTTTCTTT.

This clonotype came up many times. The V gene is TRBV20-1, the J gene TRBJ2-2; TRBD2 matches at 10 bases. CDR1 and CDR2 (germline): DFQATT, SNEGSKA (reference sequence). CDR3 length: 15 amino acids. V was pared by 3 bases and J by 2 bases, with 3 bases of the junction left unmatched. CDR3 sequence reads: CSARGLAPNTGELFF. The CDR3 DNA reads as TGCAGTGCTAGGGGACTAGCGCCAAACACCGGGGAGCTGTTTTTT.

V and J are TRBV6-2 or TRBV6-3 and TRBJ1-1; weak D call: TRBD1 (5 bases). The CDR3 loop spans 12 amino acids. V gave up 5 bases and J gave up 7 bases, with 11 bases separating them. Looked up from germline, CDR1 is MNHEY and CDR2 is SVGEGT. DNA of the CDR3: TGTGCCAGCAGTGGGGACTTGGTTGAAGCTTTCTTT. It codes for CASSGDLVEAFF.

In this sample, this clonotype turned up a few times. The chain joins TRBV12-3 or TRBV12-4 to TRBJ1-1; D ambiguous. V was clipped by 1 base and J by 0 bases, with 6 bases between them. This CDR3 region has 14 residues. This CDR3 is CASSLGHLNTEAFF. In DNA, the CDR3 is TGTGCCAGCAGTTTAGGGCACCTGAACACTGAAGCTTTCTTT.

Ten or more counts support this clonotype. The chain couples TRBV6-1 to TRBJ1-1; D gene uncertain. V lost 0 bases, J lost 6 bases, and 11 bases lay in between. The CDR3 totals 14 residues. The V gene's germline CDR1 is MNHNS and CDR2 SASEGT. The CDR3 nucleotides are TGTGCCAGCAGTGAAGCGCTCGTGGGATCTGAAGCTTTCTTT. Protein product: CASSEALVGSEAFF.

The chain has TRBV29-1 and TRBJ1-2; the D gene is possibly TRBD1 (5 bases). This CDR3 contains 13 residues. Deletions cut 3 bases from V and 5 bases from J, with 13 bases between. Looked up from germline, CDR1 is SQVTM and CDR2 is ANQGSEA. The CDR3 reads CSVDDSGGYGYTF. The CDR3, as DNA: TGCAGCGTTGATGACAGTGGCGGGTATGGCTACACCTTC.